This note documents a single TCR beta chain sequence. These data originate in a study of technical replicates of blood from a few donors. Sequenced by immunoSEQ multiplex PCR; TCRdb stores in-frame clones only, minus some. The data hold approximately 87,000 clones, with 94% observed a single time. Trimming pared 7 bases from V and 0 bases from J, leaving 12 bases between. The germline V gene encodes CDR1 MGHDK and CDR2 SYGVNS. This CDR3 comprises 14 residues. The V gene is TRBV25-1, the J gene TRBJ1-1; D unresolved. Sequenced input: T cells isolated from PBMCs. The receptor was derived from a human donor in good health. CDR3 in DNA: TGTGCCAGCATTTCGCGGGGAATGAACACTGAAGCTTTCTTT. It is translated as CASISRGMNTEAFF.